Sequencing of this TCR beta chain was carried out in a study of blood T cell repertoires in COVID-19 (dated by TCRdb to about 2020). About the study as a whole: Samples from collaborators originated in the United States, Italy and Spain and spanned both the acute and convalescent phases of COVID-19. The prospective study material was composed of cDNA or gDNA derived from T cells, B-cell-depleted T cells, or PBMCs. Subjects who had been exposed to COVID-19, were actively infected with it, or had recovered from it provided the deeply sampled blood TCRbeta repertoires that made up the dataset. The repertoires were made available in a free public database intended to serve as a resource for research on the immune response to SARS-CoV-2. Samples came from the ongoing ImmuneRACE study (first 160 participants) plus 1,254 subjects from 6 global collaborators. Nearly every sample came with metadata listing a de-identified subject ID, COVID-19 status, age in years and sex. Where available, HLA class I and class II types were obtained from metadata supplied by the sample provider rather than from assay-based typing.

Worth noting for this clone: The antigen this receptor binds is unknown. Per-nucleotide qualities are absent, and no much larger clonotype sits a single base away.

TCRbeta CDR3 regions were amplified from genomic DNA using the immunoSEQ Assay, a bias-controlled multiplex PCR. The source study handled its data this way. Within the assay, amplification of reference gene primers was used to estimate how many nucleated cells each sample contained. Sequence reads were collapsed and filtered to measure the absolute abundance of every unique TCRbeta CDR3 rearrangement. Productive Simpson clonality was computed per sample as the square root of Simpson's diversity index over productive rearrangements. Entries here come from immuneACCESS through TCRdb and include only in-frame sequences with V and J called. Some clones fail to appear in such tables; in the studies checked, an unresolved V gene covers under half of the shortfall, and the cause of the remainder is unknown. V, J and clone size are taken as reported in that table, and D and trimming were inferred from the DNA itself. This sample is represented by about 300,000 clones; 70% to 90% of them were singletons. The ten largest clones add up to roughly 9% of the sample.

Reading the germline V gene gives CDR1 SGHTA and CDR2 FQGTGA. Trimming costs V 1 base and J 3 bases, and their ends lie 16 bases apart. The CDR3 has 16 amino acids, counting the end cysteine and phenylalanine. Only CDR3 DNA is held: 48 bases, read in frame from base 1. General study outcomes and caveats: Clinical and demographic metadata were provided uncurated, with the amount varying by source and participant.

Each collaborating institution followed its own protocols to collect whole blood in K2EDTA tubes. For TCRbeta analysis, collaborator samples were shipped as frozen whole blood, as isolated PBMCs, or as DNA extracted from either sample type. The source material was peripheral blood. The sequence was obtained from a man aged 18 to 35 with active or convalescent COVID-19. The receptor chain draws on TRBV7-3 and TRBJ2-7, and perhaps TRBD2 as D gene, on 5 matching bases. The DNA sequence follows: TGTGCCAGCAGCTTAAGCGGGTCGCCCCTGTACTACGAGCAGTACTTC. Translated, it reads CASSLSGSPLYYEQYF.